This TCR beta chain stems from a study of a mutant IDH1 vaccine in newly diagnosed glioma. This sample's time point: baseline, week 1 (first vaccination visit). This sample's treatment: pre-vaccination baseline after standard-of-care therapy. The protocol was immunoSEQ multiplex PCR, while the TCRdb copy is restricted to in-frame clones and leaves out a portion. The sample carries about 69,000 clones, roughly 85% recorded once. Study-wide points: There were vaccine-induced immune responses in approximately 95% of the patients.

Concerning this clone: The antigen is not known.

This material consisted of PBMCs, taken from a glioma patient treated with radiotherapy, temozolomide or both. The source is a man aged 25-45 years with glioma.

CDR3 sequence reads: CASRFNPNTEAFF. The CDR3 nucleotides are TGTGCCAGCAGGTTCAACCCGAACACTGAAGCTTTCTTT. V and J are TRBV2 and TRBJ1-1, with D unclear. CDR1 SNHLY and CDR2 FYNNEI come from the germline V gene. This CDR3 has 13 amino acids. V lost 6 bases and J lost 1, with 9 bases in between.